This T cell receptor beta chain was identified in a study of a mutant IDH1 vaccine in newly diagnosed glioma. Study overall: The sex distribution of treated patients was 62.5% male and roughly 38% female, with a mean age of around 40 years. Before enrollment, patients got radiotherapy alone, temozolomide alone, or mostly the combination. Study findings and constraints: Over 85% of patients showed vaccine-induced immune responses across multiple MHC alleles.

Time point meaning: baseline, week 1 (first vaccination visit). Sample treatment: pre-vaccination baseline after standard-of-care therapy. The donors had new WHO grade 3 or 4 astrocytomas; these were IDH1-mutant and ATRX-lost. Repertoires were generated with immunoSEQ multiplex PCR, while TCRdb's copy carries only in-frame clones and drops some. Here the sample spans under 65,000 clones, more than 80% being singletons. This clone has just a few counts. The antigen remains undetermined. V was trimmed by 1 base and J by 1 base, leaving 7 bases between them. The CDR3 is 15 amino acids. Per the germline V gene, CDR1 is SGHTA and CDR2 is FQGNSA.

The clonotype originates from a man younger than 35 with glioma. The starting material was PBMCs, obtained from a glioma patient treated with radiotherapy, temozolomide or both. J is TRBJ2-2 and V is TRBV7-2, with D perhaps TRBD1 (6 bases). The CDR3, as DNA: TGTGCCAGCAGCTTAGGGACAGTGAACACCGGGGAGCTGTTTTTT. Translating gives CASSLGTVNTGELFF.